Presented here are 2 T cell receptor beta chains from one specimen sequenced in a study of patients and donors after allogeneic stem cell transplantation. Each CDR3 protein is one row after TCRdb ran MiXCR on the RT-PCR reads. The table lists about a million distinct CDR3 sequences, approximately 19% of them singletons, with roughly 6% in the top ten. Material: blood, either unsorted or a sorted T cell fraction (not recorded which). These receptors all stem from a human donor who was either an allogeneic HSCT recipient or a stem cell or donor lymphocyte infusion donor (not recorded which). It is not recorded whose cells these are; they may come from a transplant donor.

The chain combines TRBV29-1 with TRBJ2-7, with D perhaps matching TRBD2 (5 bases). CDR1 is SQVTM and CDR2 is ANQGSEA in the germline V gene. This CDR3 region has 14 residues. V lost 4 bases and J 5 bases, leaving 18 bases between the germline ends. CDR3 region: CSVGVALGSHEQYF. The CDR3 DNA follows: TGCAGCGTTGGTGTAGCCCTGGGGAGTCACGAGCAGTACTTC.

The rearrangement joins TRBV2 to TRBJ2-7; unclear D gene. Trimming stripped 4 bases from V and 6 bases from J, with 16 bases between. Germline V lookup: CDR1 SNHLY, CDR2 FYNNEI. This CDR3 has 14 amino acids. The CDR3 spells CASSVGLVGREQYF. Here the CDR3 DNA reads TGTGCCAGCAGTGTAGGGCTAGTCGGGCGCGAGCAGTACTTC.